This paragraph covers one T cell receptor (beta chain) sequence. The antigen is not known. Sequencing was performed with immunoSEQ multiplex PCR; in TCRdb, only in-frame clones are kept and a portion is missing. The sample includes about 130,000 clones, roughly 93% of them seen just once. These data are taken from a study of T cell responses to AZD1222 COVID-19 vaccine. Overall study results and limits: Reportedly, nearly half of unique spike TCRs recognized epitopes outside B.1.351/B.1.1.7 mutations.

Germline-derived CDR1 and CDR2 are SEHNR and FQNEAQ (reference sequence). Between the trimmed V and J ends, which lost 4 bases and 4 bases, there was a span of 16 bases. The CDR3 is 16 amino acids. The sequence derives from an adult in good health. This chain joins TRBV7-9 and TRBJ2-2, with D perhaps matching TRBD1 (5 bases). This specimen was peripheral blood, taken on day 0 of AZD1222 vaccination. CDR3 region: CASSYSTVSGTGELFF. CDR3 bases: TGTGCCAGCAGCTACTCGACAGTCTCGGGCACCGGGGAGCTGTTTTTT.